This T cell receptor (beta chain) was recovered during a study of human thymus T cells. Measured with immunoSEQ multiplex PCR; TCRdb has only the in-frame clones, and not every one. The sample contains 54,000 or so clones, about 93% of which appear only once. During surgery, about 0.45-1 mL peripheral blood was drawn from four of eight donors. With 1 base clipped from V and 2 bases from J, the junction kept 3 bases outside the gene matches. Germline V gene lookup returns CDR1 SGHAT and CDR2 FQNNGV. The CDR3 totals 16 residues. As to this clone: Its specificity is not known.

Study-wide results and limits: Gene usage (both V and J) appeared biased in thymic and blood repertoires.

The rearrangement uses TRBV11-2 and TRBJ2-3, with TRBD2 matching over 10 bases. Input material: blood. The source is a boy in the first two years of life with a congenital heart defect but otherwise immunologically healthy. The CDR3 protein is CASSLGGLAVTDTQYF. The CDR3 nucleotides read TGTGCCAGCAGCTTAGGCGGACTAGCGGTCACAGATACGCAGTATTTT.